This T cell receptor (beta chain) is from a study of shared clonotypes between healthy human individuals. Everyone who donated was a Caucasian adult who lived in Nashville, Tennessee. Germline CDR1 is SGHRS and CDR2 is YFSETQ. V dropped 4 bases and J dropped 5; count of bases not matched to a gene: 15. The CDR3 spans 17 residues. Clones were read by immunoSEQ multiplex PCR, and TCRdb kept only the in-frame ones, dropping some. Of more than 2 million clones in the sample, roughly 94% were seen once. Study observations and caveats: Depth was large, yet rarefaction showed that sorted-subset sequencing was incomplete.

This clone was counted a single time. Its matching antigen is unknown. The sequenced sample was naive CD4+ T cells sorted from blood. The sample's subset: CD45RA+ positively selected. The rearrangement links TRBV5-1 to TRBJ2-1; 7 nucleotides match TRBD2. This receptor was identified in a man aged 18 to 30 in good health. CDR3 residues: CASSRGEVPLLHNEQFF. CDR3 sequence (DNA): TGCGCCAGCAGCCGGGGGGAGGTACCACTACTACACAATGAGCAGTTCTTC.